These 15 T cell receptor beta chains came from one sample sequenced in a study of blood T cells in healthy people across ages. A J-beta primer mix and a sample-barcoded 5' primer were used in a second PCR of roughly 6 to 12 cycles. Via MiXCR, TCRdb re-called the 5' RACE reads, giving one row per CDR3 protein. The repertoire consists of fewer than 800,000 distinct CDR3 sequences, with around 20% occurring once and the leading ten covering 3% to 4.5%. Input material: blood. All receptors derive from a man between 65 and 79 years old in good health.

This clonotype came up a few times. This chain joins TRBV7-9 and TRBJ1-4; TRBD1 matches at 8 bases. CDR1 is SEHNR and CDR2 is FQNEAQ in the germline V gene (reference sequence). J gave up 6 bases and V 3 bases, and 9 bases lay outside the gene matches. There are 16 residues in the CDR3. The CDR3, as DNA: TGTGCCAGCAGCTTCACAATCCCAGGGGGCGATGAAAAACTGTTTTTT. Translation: CASSFTIPGGDEKLFF.

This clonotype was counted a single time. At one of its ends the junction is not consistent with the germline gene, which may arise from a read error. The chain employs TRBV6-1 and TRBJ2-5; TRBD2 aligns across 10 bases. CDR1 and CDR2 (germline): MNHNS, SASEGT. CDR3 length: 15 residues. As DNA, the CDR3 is TGTGCCAGCAGCGAAGGACTAGCGGAACAAGAGACCCAGTACTTC. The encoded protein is CASSEGLAEQETQYF.

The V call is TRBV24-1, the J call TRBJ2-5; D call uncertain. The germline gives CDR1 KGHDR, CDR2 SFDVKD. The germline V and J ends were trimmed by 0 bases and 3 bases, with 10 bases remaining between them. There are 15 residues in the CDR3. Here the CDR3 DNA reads TGTGCCACCAGTGATTTGAAGGGTGATGAAGAGACCCAGTACTTC. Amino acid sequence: CATSDLKGDEETQYF.

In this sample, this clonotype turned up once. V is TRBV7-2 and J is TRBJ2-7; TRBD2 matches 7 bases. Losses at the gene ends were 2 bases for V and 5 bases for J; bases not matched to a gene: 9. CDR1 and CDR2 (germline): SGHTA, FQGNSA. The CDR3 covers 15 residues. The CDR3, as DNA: TGTGCCAGCAGCTTAAGTCCGGGAGGTATTGACGAGCAGTACTTC. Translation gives CASSLSPGGIDEQYF.

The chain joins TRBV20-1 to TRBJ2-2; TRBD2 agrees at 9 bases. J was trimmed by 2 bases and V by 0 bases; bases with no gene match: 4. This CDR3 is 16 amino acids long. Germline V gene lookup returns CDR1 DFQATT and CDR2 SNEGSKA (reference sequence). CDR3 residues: CSARDPAGGNTGELFF. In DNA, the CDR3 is TGCAGTGCTAGAGACCCAGCGGGAGGCAACACCGGGGAGCTGTTTTTT.

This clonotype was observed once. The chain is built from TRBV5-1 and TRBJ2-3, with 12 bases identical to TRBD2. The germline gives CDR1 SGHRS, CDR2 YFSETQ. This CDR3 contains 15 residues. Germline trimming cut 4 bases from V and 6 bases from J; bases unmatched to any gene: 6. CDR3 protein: CASSPSLAGGDTQYF. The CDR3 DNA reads TGCGCCAGCAGCCCTTCACTAGCGGGAGGCGATACGCAGTATTTT.

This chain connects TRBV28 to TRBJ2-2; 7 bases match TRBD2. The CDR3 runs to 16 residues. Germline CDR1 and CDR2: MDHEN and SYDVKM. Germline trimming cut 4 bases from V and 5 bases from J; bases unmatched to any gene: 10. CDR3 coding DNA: TGTGCCAGCAGTTGGGGGACTACTAAGGTTACCGGGGAGCTGTTTTTT. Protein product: CASSWGTTKVTGELFF. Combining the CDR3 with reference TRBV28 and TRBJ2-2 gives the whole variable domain DVKVTQSSRYLVKRTGEKVFLECVQDMDHENMFWYRQDPGLGLRLIYFSYDVKMKEKGDIPEGYSVSREKKERFSLILESASTNQTSMYLCASSWGTTKVTGELFFGEGSRLTVL.

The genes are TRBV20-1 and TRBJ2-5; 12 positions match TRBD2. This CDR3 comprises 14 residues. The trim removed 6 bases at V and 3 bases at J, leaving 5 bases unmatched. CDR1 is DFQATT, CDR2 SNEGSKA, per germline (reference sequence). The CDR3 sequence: CSASTSGREETQYF. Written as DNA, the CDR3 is TGCAGTGCATCGACTAGCGGGAGAGAAGAGACCCAGTACTTC.

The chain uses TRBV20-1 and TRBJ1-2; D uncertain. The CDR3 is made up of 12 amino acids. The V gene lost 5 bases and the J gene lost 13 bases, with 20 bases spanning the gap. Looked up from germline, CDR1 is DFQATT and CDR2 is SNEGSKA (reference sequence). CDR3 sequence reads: CSAPTTSRIPTF. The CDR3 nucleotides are TGCAGTGCTCCGACAACTTCCAGGATCCCCACCTTC.

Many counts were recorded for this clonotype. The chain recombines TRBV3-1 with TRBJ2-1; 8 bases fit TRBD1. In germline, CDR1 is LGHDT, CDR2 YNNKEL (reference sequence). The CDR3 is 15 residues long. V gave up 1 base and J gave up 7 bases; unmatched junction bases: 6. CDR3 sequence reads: CASSQGQGLKNEQFF. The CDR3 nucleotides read TGTGCCAGCAGCCAAGGACAGGGGTTAAAAAATGAGCAGTTCTTC.

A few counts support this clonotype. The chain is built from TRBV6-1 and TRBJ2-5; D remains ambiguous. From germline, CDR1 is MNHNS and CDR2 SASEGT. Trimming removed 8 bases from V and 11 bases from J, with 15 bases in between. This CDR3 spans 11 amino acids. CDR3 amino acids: CASLKPPSQYF. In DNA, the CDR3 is TGTGCCAGCTTGAAGCCACCATCTCAGTACTTC.

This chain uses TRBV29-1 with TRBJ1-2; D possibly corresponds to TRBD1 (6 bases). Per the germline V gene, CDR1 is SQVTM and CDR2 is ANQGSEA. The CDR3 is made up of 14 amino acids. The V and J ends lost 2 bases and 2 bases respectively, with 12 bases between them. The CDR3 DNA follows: TGCAGCGTTGAAAGGGGGGGTTGGAACTATGGCTACACCTTC. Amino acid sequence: CSVERGGWNYGYTF.

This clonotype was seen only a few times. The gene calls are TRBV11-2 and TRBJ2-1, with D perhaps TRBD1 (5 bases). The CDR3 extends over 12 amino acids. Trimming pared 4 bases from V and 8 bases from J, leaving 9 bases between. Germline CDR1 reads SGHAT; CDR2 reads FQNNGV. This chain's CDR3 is CASSSLGDEQFF. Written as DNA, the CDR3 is TGTGCCAGCAGCTCCCTAGGGGATGAGCAGTTCTTC.

DNA of the CDR3: TGCAGTCCATGGGGACGGACGCTCCTTAATGAGCAGTTCTTC. It codes for CSPWGRTLLNEQFF. The J gene is TRBJ2-1, the V gene TRBV20-1, with D tentatively TRBD1 or TRBD2 (5 bases each). Germline assignment: CDR1 DFQATT and CDR2 SNEGSKA (reference sequence). V was shortened by 8 bases and J by 7 bases, with 21 bases between the two germline ends. The CDR3 sequence is 14 residues long.

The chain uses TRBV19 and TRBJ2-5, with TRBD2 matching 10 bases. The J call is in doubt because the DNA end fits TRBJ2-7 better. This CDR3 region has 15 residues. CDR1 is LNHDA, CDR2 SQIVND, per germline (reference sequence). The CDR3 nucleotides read TGTGCCAGTAGTATGCCGCTAGCGGGAGTACACGAGCAGTACTTC. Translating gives CASSMPLAGVHEQYF.